This T cell receptor (beta chain) was observed in a study of identical twins. The CDR3 has 13 residues. J was trimmed by 8 bases and V by 6 bases; bases with no gene match: 8. A universal primer site came from template switching; cDNA carried unique molecular identifiers. TCRdb passed the 5' RACE reads through MiXCR, listing each CDR3 protein once. The repertoire holds about 690,000 distinct CDR3 sequences, approximately 21% seen once, with roughly 4.3% in the top ten. This clonotype was observed a handful of times. Another study also made use of these data, one on T cells expressing NK-cell markers.

Specimen: PBMCs. The sequence was obtained from a woman aged 18-30 years in good health. The chain is built from TRBV12-3 or TRBV12-4 and TRBJ1-2, with TRBD1 matching 8 bases. CDR3 DNA sequence: TGTGCCAGCAGCCAGACAGGGGAAGGCGGCTACACCTTC. Residues: CASSQTGEGGYTF.